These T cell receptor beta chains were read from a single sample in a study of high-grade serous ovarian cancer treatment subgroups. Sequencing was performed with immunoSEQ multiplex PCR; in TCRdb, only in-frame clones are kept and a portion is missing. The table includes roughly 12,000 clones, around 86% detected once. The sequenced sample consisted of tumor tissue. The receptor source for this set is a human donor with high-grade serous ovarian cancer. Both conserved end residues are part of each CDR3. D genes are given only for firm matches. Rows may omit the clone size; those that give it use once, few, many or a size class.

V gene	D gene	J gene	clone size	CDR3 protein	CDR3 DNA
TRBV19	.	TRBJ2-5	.	CASSIEREGTQYF	TGTGCCAGTAGTATAGAGCGGGAAGGGACCCAGTACTTC
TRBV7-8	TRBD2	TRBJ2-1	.	CASSPRTSGTFF	TGTGCCAGCAGCCCAAGGACTAGCGGGACGTTCTTC
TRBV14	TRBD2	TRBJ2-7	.	CASSSETSWYEQYF	TGTGCCAGCAGCTCCGAGACTAGCTGGTACGAGCAGTACTTC
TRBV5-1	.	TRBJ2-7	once	CASSLEAFSYEQYF	TGCGCCAGCAGCTTGGAGGCCTTCTCCTACGAGCAGTACTTC
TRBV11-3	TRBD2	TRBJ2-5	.	CASSLGRTSGRAGQETQYF	TGTGCCAGCAGCTTAGGTCGGACTAGCGGGAGGGCCGGGCAAGAGACCCAGTACTTC
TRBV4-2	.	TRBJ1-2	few	CASSHRDDPGYTF	TGTGCCAGCAGCCATCGGGACGACCCAGGCTACACCTTC
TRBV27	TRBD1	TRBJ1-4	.	CASSRQGTNEKLFF	TGTGCCAGCAGCCGACAGGGGACTAATGAAAAACTGTTTTTT
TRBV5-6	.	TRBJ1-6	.	CASSYLTKGPNSPLHF	TGTGCCAGCAGCTATCTTACGAAGGGCCCCAATTCACCCCTCCACTTT
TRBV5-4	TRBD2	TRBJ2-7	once	CASSPDPGLAGVGSYEQYF	TGTGCCAGCAGCCCCGACCCGGGACTAGCGGGAGTGGGCTCCTACGAGCAGTACTTC
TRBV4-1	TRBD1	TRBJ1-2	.	CASSPEPGQGWSGYTF	TGCGCCAGCAGCCCCGAGCCAGGACAGGGGTGGTCTGGCTACACCTTC
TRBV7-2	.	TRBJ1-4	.	CASSANVGKLFF	TGTGCCAGCAGTGCTAACGTGGGCAAACTGTTTTTT
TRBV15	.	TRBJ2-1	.	CATSRDYEQFF	TGTGCCACCAGCAGAGATTACGAGCAGTTCTTC
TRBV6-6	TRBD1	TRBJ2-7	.	CASSYSGQLTDEQYF	TGTGCCAGCAGTTACTCGGGACAGCTTACAGACGAGCAGTACTTC
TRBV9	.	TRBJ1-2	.	CASSGLPYGYTF	TGTGCCAGCAGCGGCCTTCCTTATGGCTACACCTTC
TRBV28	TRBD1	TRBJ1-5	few	CASSQPYRGPQPQHF	TGTGCCAGCAGTCAGCCCTACAGGGGGCCCCAGCCCCAGCATTTT
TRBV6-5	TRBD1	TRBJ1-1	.	CASILNAGGTEAFF	TGTGCCAGCATCTTAAACGCAGGGGGCACTGAAGCTTTCTTT
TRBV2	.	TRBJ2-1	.	CASSGPAPYNEQFF	TGTGCCAGCAGTGGGCCTGCCCCCTACAATGAGCAGTTCTTC
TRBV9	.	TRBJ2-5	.	CASSVGPLGETQYF	TGTGCCAGCAGCGTAGGTCCTCTCGGAGAGACCCAGTACTTC
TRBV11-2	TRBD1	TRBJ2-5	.	CASSYRGETQYF	TGTGCCAGCAGCTACAGGGGGGAGACCCAGTACTTC
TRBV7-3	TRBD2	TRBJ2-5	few	CASSLSGLEGETQYF	TGTGCCAGCAGCTTATCGGGACTAGAGGGGGAGACCCAGTACTTC
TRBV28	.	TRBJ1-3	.	CASSSQRHLGNTIYF	TGTGCCAGCAGCTCGCAGAGACACCTTGGTAACACCATATATTTT
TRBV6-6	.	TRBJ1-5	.	CASKPEIRGAQHF	TGTGCCAGCAAACCCGAAATCCGCGGTGCCCAGCATTTT
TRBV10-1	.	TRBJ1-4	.	CASSRSLGEKLFF	TGCGCCAGCAGTCGGAGCCTTGGGGAAAAACTGTTTTTT
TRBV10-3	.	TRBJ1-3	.	CAINAQGSGNTIYF	TGTGCCATCAACGCGCAGGGCTCTGGAAACACCATATATTTT
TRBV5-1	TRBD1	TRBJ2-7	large	CASSFGTEGEQYF	TGCGCCAGCAGCTTCGGGACAGAGGGTGAGCAGTACTTC
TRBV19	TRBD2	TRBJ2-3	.	CASSGGGPSASTDTQYF	TGTGCCAGTAGTGGGGGAGGGCCCTCTGCTAGCACAGATACGCAGTATTTT
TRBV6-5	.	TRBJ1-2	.	CASRGDYGYTF	TGTGCCAGCAGGGGCGACTATGGCTACACCTTC
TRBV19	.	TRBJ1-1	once	CASSITNTEAFF	TGTGCCAGTAGTATAACGAACACTGAAGCTTTCTTT
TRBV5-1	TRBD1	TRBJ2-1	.	CASSLAGTAPYNEQFF	TGCGCCAGCAGCTTGGCGGGGACAGCCCCCTACAATGAGCAGTTCTTC
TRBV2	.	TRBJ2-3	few	CASSELRRDQAQYF	TGTGCCAGCAGTGAATTAAGGAGGGATCAAGCGCAGTATTTT
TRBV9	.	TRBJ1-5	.	CASSASGSSNQPQHF	TGTGCCAGCAGCGCCTCCGGGAGCTCCAATCAGCCCCAGCATTTT
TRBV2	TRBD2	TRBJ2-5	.	CASTLAGGPETQYF	TGTGCCAGCACACTAGCGGGAGGGCCTGAGACCCAGTACTTC
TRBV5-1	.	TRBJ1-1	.	CASSLRPADTEAFF	TGCGCCAGCAGCTTAAGACCGGCGGACACTGAAGCTTTCTTT
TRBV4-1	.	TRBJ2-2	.	CASSQDYSGPTGELFF	TGCGCCAGCAGCCAAGATTACAGCGGGCCGACCGGGGAGCTGTTTTTT
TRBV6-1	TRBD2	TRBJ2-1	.	CASSELAGGGWNEQFF	TGTGCCAGCAGTGAACTAGCGGGAGGGGGGTGGAATGAGCAGTTCTTC
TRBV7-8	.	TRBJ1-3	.	CASSLTAFSGNTIYF	TGTGCCAGCAGCCTGACCGCATTCTCTGGAAACACCATATATTTT
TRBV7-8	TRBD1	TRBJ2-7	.	CASSPRSGTGITYEQYF	TGTGCCAGCAGCCCACGCTCCGGGACAGGGATAACCTACGAGCAGTACTTC
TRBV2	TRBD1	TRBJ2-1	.	CASSEARTGNEQFF	TGTGCCAGCAGTGAAGCCCGGACAGGCAATGAGCAGTTCTTC
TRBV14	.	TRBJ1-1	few	CASSQAGMNTEAFF	TGTGCCAGCAGCCAAGCAGGGATGAACACTGAAGCTTTCTTT
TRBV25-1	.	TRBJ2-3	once	CASSEYRGDTDTQYF	TGTGCCAGCAGTGAATACAGGGGGGACACAGATACGCAGTATTTT
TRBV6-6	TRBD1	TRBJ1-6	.	CASSSGQGYSPLHF	TGTGCCAGCAGTTCAGGACAGGGGTATTCACCCCTCCACTTT
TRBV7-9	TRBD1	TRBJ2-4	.	CASSFETGLAKNIQYF	TGTGCCAGCAGCTTCGAGACAGGGCTAGCCAAAAACATTCAGTACTTC
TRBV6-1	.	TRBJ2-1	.	CASRKYNEQFF	TGTGCCAGCAGAAAGTACAATGAGCAGTTCTTC
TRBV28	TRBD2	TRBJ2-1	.	CASSGTIYNEQFF	TGTGCCAGCAGTGGGACTATATACAATGAGCAGTTCTTC
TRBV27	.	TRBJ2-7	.	CASSGAGARSYEQYF	TGTGCCAGCAGTGGCGCGGGGGCCCGCTCCTACGAGCAGTACTTC
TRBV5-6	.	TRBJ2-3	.	CASSLWGHDTQYF	TGTGCCAGCAGCCTTTGGGGCCACGATACGCAGTATTTT
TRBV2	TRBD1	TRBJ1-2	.	CASTYQTGGVHGYTF	TGTGCCAGCACTTACCAGACAGGGGGCGTACATGGCTACACCTTC
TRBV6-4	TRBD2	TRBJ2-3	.	CASSASGTDTQYF	TGTGCCAGCAGTGCTAGCGGGACAGATACGCAGTATTTT
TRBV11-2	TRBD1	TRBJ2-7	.	CASSFEGALNEQYF	TGTGCCAGCAGCTTCGAGGGGGCACTTAACGAGCAGTACTTC
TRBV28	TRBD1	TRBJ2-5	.	CASTPTGLETQYF	TGTGCCAGCACACCGACAGGGCTGGAGACCCAGTACTTC
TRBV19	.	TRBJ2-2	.	CASSPKGRTAEGELFF	TGTGCCAGTAGTCCCAAGGGGAGGACAGCCGAAGGGGAGCTGTTTTTT
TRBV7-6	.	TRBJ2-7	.	CASSLELAYEQYF	TGTGCCAGCAGCTTAGAACTTGCCTACGAGCAGTACTTC
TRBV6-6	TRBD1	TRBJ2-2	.	CASGTANTGELFF	TGTGCCAGCGGGACAGCGAACACCGGGGAGCTGTTTTTT
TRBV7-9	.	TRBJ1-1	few	CASRGRGNTEAFF	TGTGCCAGCAGGGGCCGCGGGAACACTGAAGCTTTCTTT
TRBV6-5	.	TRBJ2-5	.	CASSGQGQAETQYF	TGTGCCAGCAGTGGGCAGGGACAAGCGGAGACCCAGTACTTC